The T cell receptor beta chain under discussion was sequenced for a study of beta chain features in type 1 diabetes. Sequenced material consisted of expressed TCRB transcripts (all of the isolated RNA was reverse transcribed). TCRdb keeps only in-frame clones here, not all; method: immunoSEQ multiplex PCR. This sample carries roughly 26,000 clones, under 50% of them seen once, and the ten largest clones take more than 0.3%. Study observations and caveats: Type 1 diabetes patients had TCRB CDR3s that were shorter (moderately but significantly so) in all four CD4+ subsets.

For this clone: The antigen is undetermined.

CDR3 length equals 11 residues. V shed 4 bases and J shed 5 bases, with 8 bases lying between them. Germline V gene data show CDR1 as GTSNPN and CDR2 as SVGIG (reference sequence). The chain joins TRBV30 to TRBJ2-5, with D maybe TRBD2 (6 bases). This clonotype was obtained from a man aged 30 to 45 with type 1 diabetes. Source material: stem cell memory CD4+ T cells from blood. The CDR3 region is CAWTGGETQYF. CDR3 nucleotides: TGTGCCTGGACTGGGGGGGAGACCCAGTACTTC.